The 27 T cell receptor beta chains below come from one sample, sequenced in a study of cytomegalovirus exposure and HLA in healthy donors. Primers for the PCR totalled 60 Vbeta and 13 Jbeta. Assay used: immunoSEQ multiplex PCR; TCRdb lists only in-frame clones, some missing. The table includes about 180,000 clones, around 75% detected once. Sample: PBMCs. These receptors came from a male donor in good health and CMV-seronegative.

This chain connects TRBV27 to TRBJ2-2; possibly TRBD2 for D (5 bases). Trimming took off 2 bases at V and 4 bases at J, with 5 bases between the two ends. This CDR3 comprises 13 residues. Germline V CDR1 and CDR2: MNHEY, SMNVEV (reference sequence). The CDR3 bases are TGTGCCAGCAGTTTAAGCGGCACCGGGGAGCTGTTTTTT. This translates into CASSLSGTGELFF.

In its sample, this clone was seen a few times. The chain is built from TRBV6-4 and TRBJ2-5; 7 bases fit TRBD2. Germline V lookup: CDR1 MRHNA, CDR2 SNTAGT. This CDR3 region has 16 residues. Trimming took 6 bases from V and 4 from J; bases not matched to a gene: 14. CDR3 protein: CASRPQSVPGGETQYF. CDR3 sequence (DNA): TGTGCCAGCAGACCCCAATCCGTTCCGGGAGGAGAGACCCAGTACTTC.

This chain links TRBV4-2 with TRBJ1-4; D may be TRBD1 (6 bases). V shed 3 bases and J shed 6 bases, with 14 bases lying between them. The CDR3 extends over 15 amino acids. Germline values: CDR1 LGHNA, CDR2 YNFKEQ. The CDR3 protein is CASSQDGGADEKLFF. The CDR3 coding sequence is TGTGCCAGCAGCCAGGATGGGGGCGCCGATGAAAAACTGTTTTTT.

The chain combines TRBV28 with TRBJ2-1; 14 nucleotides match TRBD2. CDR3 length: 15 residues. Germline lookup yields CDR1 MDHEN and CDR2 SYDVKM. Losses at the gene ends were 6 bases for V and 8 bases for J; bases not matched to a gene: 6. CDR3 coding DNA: TGTGCCAGCAGCCCGACTAGCGGGAGGGCCGATGAGCAGTTCTTC. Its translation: CASSPTSGRADEQFF.

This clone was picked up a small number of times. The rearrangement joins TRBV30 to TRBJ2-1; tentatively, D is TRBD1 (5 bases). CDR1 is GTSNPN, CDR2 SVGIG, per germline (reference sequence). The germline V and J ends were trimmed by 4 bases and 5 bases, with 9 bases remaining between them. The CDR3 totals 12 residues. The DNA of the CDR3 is TGTGCCTGGATCCCAGGGCACAATGAGCAGTTCTTC. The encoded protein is CAWIPGHNEQFF.

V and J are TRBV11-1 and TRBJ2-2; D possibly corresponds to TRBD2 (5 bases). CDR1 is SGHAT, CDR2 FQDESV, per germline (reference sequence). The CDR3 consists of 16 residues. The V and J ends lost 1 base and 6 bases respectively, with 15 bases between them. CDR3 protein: CASSLGNGDLAGELFF. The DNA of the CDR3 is TGTGCCAGCAGCTTAGGGAACGGGGATCTCGCCGGGGAGCTGTTTTTT.

In DNA, the CDR3 is TGCGCCAGCGGGGAGGGAGGGAAGATCACAGATACGCAGTATTTT. Translated, it gives CASGEGGKITDTQYF. J is TRBJ2-3 and V is TRBV4-1, with TRBD2 identical over 7 bases. Germline V gives CDR1 MGHRA, CDR2 YSYEKL. The CDR3 is 15 amino acids. The ends lost 8 bases at V and 2 bases at J; junction bases unmatched: 10.

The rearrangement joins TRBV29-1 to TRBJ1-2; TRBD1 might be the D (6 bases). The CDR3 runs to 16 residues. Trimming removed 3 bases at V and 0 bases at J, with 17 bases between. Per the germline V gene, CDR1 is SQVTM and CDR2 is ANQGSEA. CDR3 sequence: CSVDGGRGKANYGYTF. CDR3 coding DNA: TGCAGCGTTGATGGGGGCAGGGGTAAAGCTAACTATGGCTACACCTTC. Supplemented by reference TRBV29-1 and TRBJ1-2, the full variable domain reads SAVISQKPSRDICQRGTSLTIQCQVDSQVTMMFWYRQQPGQSLTLIATANQGSEATYESGFVIDKFPISRPNLTFSTLTVSNMSPEDSSIYLCSVDGGRGKANYGYTFGSGTRLTVV.

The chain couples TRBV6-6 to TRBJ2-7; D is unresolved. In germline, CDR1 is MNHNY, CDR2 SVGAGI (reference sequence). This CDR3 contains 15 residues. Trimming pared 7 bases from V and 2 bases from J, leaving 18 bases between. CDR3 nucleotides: TGTGCCAGCACCACGCCCTGGAACGGAGCCTACGAGCAGTACTTC. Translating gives CASTTPWNGAYEQYF.

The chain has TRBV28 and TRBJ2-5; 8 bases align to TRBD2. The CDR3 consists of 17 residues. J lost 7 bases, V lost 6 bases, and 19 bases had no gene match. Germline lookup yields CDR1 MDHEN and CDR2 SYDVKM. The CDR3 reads CASSPRRSSGGSRTQYF. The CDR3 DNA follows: TGTGCCAGCAGCCCTCGGAGGTCCAGCGGGGGTTCGAGGACCCAGTACTTC. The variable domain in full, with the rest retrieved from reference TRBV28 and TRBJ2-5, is DVKVTQSSRYLVKRTGEKVFLECVQDMDHENMFWYRQDPGLGLRLIYFSYDVKMKEKGDIPEGYSVSREKKERFSLILESASTNQTSMYLCASSPRRSSGGSRTQYFGPGTRLLVL.

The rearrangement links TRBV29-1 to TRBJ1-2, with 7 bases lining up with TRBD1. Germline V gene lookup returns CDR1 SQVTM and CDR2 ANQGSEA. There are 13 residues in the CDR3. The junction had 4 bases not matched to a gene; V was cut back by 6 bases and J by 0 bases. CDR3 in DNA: TGCAGCGTCGGACAGGAAGCTAACTATGGCTACACCTTC. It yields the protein CSVGQEANYGYTF.

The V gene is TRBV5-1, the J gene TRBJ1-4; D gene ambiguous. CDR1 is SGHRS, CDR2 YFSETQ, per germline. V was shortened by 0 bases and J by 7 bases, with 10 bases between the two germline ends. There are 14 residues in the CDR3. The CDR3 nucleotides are TGCGCCAGCAGCTTGGGAGGAGAGGTTGAAAAACTGTTTTTT. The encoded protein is CASSLGGEVEKLFF.

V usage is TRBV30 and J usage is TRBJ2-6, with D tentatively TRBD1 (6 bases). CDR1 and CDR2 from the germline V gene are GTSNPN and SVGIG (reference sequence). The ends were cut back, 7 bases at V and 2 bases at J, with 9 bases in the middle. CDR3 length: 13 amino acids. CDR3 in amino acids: CALQGAGANVLTF. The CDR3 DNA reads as TGTGCCTTACAGGGTGCTGGGGCCAACGTCCTGACTTTC.

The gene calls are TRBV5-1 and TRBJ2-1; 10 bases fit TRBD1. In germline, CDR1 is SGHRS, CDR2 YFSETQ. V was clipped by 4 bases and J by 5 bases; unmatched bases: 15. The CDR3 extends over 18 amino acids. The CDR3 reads CASSPQGRQGARNNEQFF. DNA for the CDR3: TGCGCCAGCAGCCCACAAGGGCGACAGGGGGCAAGGAACAATGAGCAGTTCTTC.

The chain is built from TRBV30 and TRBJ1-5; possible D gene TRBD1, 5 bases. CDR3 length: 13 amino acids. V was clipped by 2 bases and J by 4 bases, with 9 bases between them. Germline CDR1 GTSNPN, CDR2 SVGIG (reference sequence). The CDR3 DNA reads TGTGCCTGGAGTCTACAGGAGAATCAGCCCCAGCATTTT. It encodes CAWSLQENQPQHF. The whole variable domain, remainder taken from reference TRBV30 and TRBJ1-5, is SQTIHQWPATLVQPVGSPLSLECTVEGTSNPNLYWYRQAAGRGLQLLFYSVGIGQISSEVPQNLSASRPQDRQFILSSKKLLLSDSGFYLCAWSLQENQPQHFGDGTRLSIL.

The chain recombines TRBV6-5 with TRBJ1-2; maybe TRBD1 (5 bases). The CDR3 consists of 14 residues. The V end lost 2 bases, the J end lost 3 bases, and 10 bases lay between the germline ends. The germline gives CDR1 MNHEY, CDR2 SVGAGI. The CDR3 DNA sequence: TGTGCCAGCAGTTACGGGGCGAGTGACTATGGCTACACCTTC. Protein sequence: CASSYGASDYGYTF.

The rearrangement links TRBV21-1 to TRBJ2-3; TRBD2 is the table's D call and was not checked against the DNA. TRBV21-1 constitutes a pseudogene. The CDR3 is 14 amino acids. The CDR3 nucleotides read TGTGCCAGCGATGAACATCGGGACACAGATACGCAGTATTTT. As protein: CASDEHRDTDTQYF.

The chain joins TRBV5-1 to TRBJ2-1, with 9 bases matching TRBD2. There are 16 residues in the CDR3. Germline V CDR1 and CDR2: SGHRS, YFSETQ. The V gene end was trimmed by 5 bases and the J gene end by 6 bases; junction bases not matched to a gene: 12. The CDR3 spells CASRASGDLSGNEQFF. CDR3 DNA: TGCGCCAGCAGGGCTAGCGGGGACCTCTCTGGCAATGAGCAGTTCTTC.

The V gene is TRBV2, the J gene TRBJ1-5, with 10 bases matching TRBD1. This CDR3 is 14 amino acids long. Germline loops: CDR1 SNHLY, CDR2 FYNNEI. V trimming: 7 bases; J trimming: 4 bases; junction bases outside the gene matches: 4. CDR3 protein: CASTRTGGNQPQHF. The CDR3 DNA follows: TGTGCCAGCACCAGGACAGGGGGAAATCAGCCCCAGCATTTT.

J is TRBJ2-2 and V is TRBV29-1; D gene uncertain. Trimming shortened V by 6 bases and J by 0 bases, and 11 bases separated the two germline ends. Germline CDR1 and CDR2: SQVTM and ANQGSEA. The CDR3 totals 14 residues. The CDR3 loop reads CSVPLTANTGELFF. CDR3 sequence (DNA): TGCAGCGTCCCCCTCACAGCGAACACCGGGGAGCTGTTTTTT.

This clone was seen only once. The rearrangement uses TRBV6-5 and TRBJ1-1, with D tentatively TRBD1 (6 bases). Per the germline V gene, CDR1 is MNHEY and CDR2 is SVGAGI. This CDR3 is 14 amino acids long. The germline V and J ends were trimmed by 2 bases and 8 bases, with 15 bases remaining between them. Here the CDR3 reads CASSYGQLTVEAFF. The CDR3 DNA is TGTGCCAGCAGTTACGGACAGTTAACGGTAGAAGCTTTCTTT.

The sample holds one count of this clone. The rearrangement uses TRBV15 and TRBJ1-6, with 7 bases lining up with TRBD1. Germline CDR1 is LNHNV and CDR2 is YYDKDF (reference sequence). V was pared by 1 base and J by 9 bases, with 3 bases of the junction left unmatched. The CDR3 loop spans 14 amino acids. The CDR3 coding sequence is TGTGCCACCAGCAGAGGACAGGGATTTTCACCCCTCCACTTT. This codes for CATSRGQGFSPLHF.

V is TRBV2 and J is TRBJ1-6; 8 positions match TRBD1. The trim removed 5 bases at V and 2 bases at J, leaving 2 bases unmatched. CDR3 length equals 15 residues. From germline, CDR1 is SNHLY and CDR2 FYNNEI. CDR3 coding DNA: TGTGCCAGCAGTCAGGGGGCCGCCTATAATTCACCCCTCCACTTT. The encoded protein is CASSQGAAYNSPLHF.

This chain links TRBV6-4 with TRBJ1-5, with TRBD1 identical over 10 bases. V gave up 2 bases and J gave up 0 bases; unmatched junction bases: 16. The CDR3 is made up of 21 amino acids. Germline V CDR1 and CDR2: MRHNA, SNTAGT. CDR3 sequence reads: CASSDTGQGDPTRVSNQPQHF. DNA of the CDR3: TGTGCCAGCAGTGACACTGGACAGGGGGATCCCACAAGGGTTAGCAATCAGCCCCAGCATTTT.

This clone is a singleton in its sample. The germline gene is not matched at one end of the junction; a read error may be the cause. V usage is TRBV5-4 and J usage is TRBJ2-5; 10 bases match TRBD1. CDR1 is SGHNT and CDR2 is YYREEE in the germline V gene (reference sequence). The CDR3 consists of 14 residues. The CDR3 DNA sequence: TGTGCCAGCAGCAGACAGGGGGCGAGCGAGACTCAGTACTTC. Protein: CASSRQGASETQYF.

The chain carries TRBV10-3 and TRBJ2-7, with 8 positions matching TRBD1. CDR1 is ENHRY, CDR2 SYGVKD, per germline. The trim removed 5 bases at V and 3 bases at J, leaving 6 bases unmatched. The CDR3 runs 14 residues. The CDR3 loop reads CAISSQGVGYEQYF. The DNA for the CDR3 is TGTGCCATCAGTTCACAGGGGGTGGGCTACGAGCAGTACTTC.

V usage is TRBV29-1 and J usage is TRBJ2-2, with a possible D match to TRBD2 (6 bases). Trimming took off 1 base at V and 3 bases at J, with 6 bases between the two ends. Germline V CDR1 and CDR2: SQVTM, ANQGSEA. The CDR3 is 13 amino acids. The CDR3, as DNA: TGCAGCGTTGAAGGGGAGGACACCGGGGAGCTGTTTTTT. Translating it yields CSVEGEDTGELFF.